The 27 T cell receptor beta chains below all came from one sample that was sequenced in a study of OX40 agonist ivuxolimab in advanced cancers. Sequencing was performed with immunoSEQ multiplex PCR; in TCRdb, only in-frame clones are kept and a portion is missing. The sample includes roughly 25,000 clones, about nine tenths of them seen just once. The sequences come from CD4+ or CD8+ T cells sorted from blood, collected in a trial of the OX40 agonist ivuxolimab. The origin of the receptors is an adult with an advanced solid tumor such as melanoma, head and neck, liver or kidney cancer.

The chain is built from TRBV15 and TRBJ1-5; D perhaps matches TRBD1 (6 bases). The CDR3 contains 15 residues. Trimming stripped 0 bases from V and 2 bases from J, with 8 bases between. Per the germline V gene, CDR1 is LNHNV and CDR2 is YYDKDF (reference sequence). CDR3 region: CATSRDNRGNQPQHF. CDR3 DNA sequence: TGTGCCACCAGCAGAGATAACAGGGGCAATCAGCCCCAGCATTTT.

J is TRBJ1-2 and V is TRBV27, with D unclear. Germline V gene data show CDR1 as MNHEY and CDR2 as SMNVEV (reference sequence). CDR3 length: 12 amino acids. The V gene lost 4 bases and the J gene lost 1 base, with 4 bases spanning the gap. The CDR3 DNA reads as TGTGCCAGCAGTTCTGATAACTATGGCTACACCTTC. This codes for CASSSDNYGYTF.

J is TRBJ2-1 and V is TRBV4-2; TRBD2 matches at 7 bases. CDR3 length: 16 amino acids. The ends lost 0 bases at V and 0 bases at J; junction bases unmatched: 2. The germline V gene has CDR1 LGHNA and CDR2 YNFKEQ. The chain's CDR3 is CASSQEQRDSYNEQFF. DNA for the CDR3: TGTGCCAGCAGCCAAGAGCAGCGGGACTCCTACAATGAGCAGTTCTTC.

The rearrangement uses TRBV7-8 and TRBJ1-4; D gene unclear. The germline CDR1 and CDR2 sequences are SGHVS and FQNEAQ. V was trimmed by 0 bases and J by 6 bases, leaving 8 bases between them. CDR3 length equals 14 residues. CDR3 sequence: CASSLATGDEKLFF. The CDR3 coding sequence is TGTGCCAGCAGCTTAGCAACTGGGGATGAAAAACTGTTTTTT.

This clone was counted a few times. CDR3: CASSGGTEAYEQYF. The CDR3 DNA reads TGTGCCAGCAGTGGTGGGACAGAAGCCTACGAGCAGTACTTC. The J gene is TRBJ2-7, the V gene TRBV6-1, with TRBD1 identical over 7 bases. The CDR3 contains 14 residues. After removal of 4 bases from V and 2 bases from J, the junction contained 5 bases not matched to a gene. CDR1 and CDR2 from the germline V gene are MNHNS and SASEGT.

V is TRBV7-3 and J is TRBJ2-3; TRBD2 is a possible D gene (5 bases). CDR3 length: 16 amino acids. Germline values: CDR1 SGHTA, CDR2 FQGTGA. With 4 bases removed from V and 3 bases from J, the gap between germline ends came to 17 bases. Here the CDR3 reads CASSSPPGVGTDTQYF. CDR3 bases: TGTGCCAGCAGCTCACCCCCCGGGGTAGGGACAGATACGCAGTATTTT.

The chain links TRBV4-3 to TRBJ1-4, with D hard to call. V was pared by 1 base and J by 7 bases, with 7 bases between. Per the germline V gene, CDR1 is LGHNA and CDR2 is YSLEER. The length of the CDR3 is 13 residues. CDR3 residues: CASSQGSVEKLFF. The DNA of the CDR3 is TGCGCCAGCAGCCAAGGATCGGTTGAAAAACTGTTTTTT.

The V gene is TRBV5-3, the J gene TRBJ2-7; possibly TRBD2 for D (6 bases). TRBV5-3 is placed among ORFs of uncertain function. Trimming pared 0 bases from V and 2 bases from J, leaving 15 bases between. The CDR3 is 16 residues long. As DNA, the CDR3 is TGTGCCAGAAGCTTGGCAGTCTCTGGGGGGACCTACGAGCAGTACTTC. Translation gives CARSLAVSGGTYEQYF.

V usage is TRBV29-1 and J usage is TRBJ2-2; 9 nucleotides agree with TRBD2. Losses at the gene ends were 3 bases for V and 6 bases for J; bases not matched to a gene: 5. The CDR3 totals 14 residues. Per the germline V gene, CDR1 is SQVTM and CDR2 is ANQGSEA. CDR3 in amino acids: CSVDRREGAGELFF. The CDR3 DNA reads as TGCAGCGTTGATAGGCGGGAGGGCGCCGGGGAGCTGTTTTTT.

The chain carries TRBV19 and TRBJ1-5; TRBD1 aligns across 8 bases. After removal of 3 bases from V and 4 bases from J, the junction contained 8 bases not matched to a gene. Per the germline V gene, CDR1 is LNHDA and CDR2 is SQIVND (reference sequence). The CDR3 has 16 residues. The CDR3 DNA reads TGTGCCAGTAGTATCCCGAGACAGGGGATTAATCAGCCCCAGCATTTT. Its protein product is CASSIPRQGINQPQHF. Full variable domain (rest looked up from reference TRBV19 and TRBJ1-5): DGGITQSPKYLFRKEGQNVTLSCEQNLNHDAMYWYRQDPGQGLRLIYYSQIVNDFQKGDIAEGYSVSREKKESFPLTVTSAQKNPTAFYLCASSIPRQGINQPQHFGDGTRLSIL.

Here the CDR3 DNA reads TGTGCCAGCAGCTCGCTCGACAGGGGTTTAAATGAGCAGTTCTTC. It specifies CASSSLDRGLNEQFF. This chain uses TRBV7-8 with TRBJ2-1; 8 nucleotides line up with TRBD1. This CDR3 has 15 amino acids. Trimming took 4 bases from V and 7 from J; bases not matched to a gene: 9. In germline, CDR1 is SGHVS, CDR2 FQNEAQ. The whole variable domain, filled in from reference TRBV7-8 and TRBJ2-1, reads GAGVSQSPRYKVAKRGQDVALRCDPISGHVSLFWYQQALGQGPEFLTYFQNEAQLDKSGLPSDRFFAERPEGSVSTLKIQRTQQEDSAVYLCASSSLDRGLNEQFFGPGTRLTVL.

This sequence joins TRBV6-4 and TRBJ2-3, with TRBD2 matching 7 bases. Germline assignment: CDR1 MRHNA and CDR2 SNTAGT. Trimming removed 5 bases from V and 1 base from J; junction bases left unmatched: 3. The CDR3 is 14 residues long. The CDR3 reads CASSKRGGTDTQYF. The CDR3 bases are TGTGCCAGCAGTAAGCGGGGAGGCACAGATACGCAGTATTTT.

V and J are TRBV10-3 and TRBJ2-7; D remains unclear. Per germline, CDR1 ENHRY and CDR2 SYGVKD. The CDR3 extends over 13 amino acids. V was clipped by 3 bases and J by 1 base, with 7 bases between them. As DNA, the CDR3 is TGTGCCATCAGTGATCTGGGTTCCTACGAGCAGTACTTC. This sequence encodes CAISDLGSYEQYF.

The chain carries TRBV4-1 and TRBJ2-5, with D unclear. CDR1 is MGHRA and CDR2 is YSYEKL in the germline V gene. The CDR3 loop spans 14 amino acids. The ends were cut back, 0 bases at V and 2 bases at J, with 7 bases in the middle. The DNA of the CDR3 is TGCGCCAGCAGCCAAGAACAGCTGCAAGAGACCCAGTACTTC. Protein sequence: CASSQEQLQETQYF.

The V call is TRBV6-5, the J call TRBJ2-1; D may be TRBD1 (6 bases). CDR1 is MNHEY, CDR2 SVGAGI, per germline. The length of the CDR3 is 14 residues. Trimming took 0 bases from V and 5 from J, leaving 8 bases between them. In nucleotides, the CDR3 is TGTGCCAGCAGTTACTCGACAGGCAACAATGAGCAGTTCTTC. Its translation is CASSYSTGNNEQFF.

In DNA form, the CDR3 reads TGTGCCAGCAGCTTAGAAAGCGGGACTAGCGGCTACAATGAGCAGTTCTTC. Translating gives CASSLESGTSGYNEQFF. This chain links TRBV7-6 with TRBJ2-1; 11 positions agree with TRBD2. J was trimmed by 3 bases and V by 1 base; bases with no gene match: 5. The length of the CDR3 is 17 residues. CDR1 and CDR2 from the germline V gene are SGHVS and FNYEAQ.

V and J are TRBV19 and TRBJ2-2; D uncertain. The germline V and J ends were trimmed by 2 bases and 3 bases, with 7 bases remaining between them. Germline CDR1 and CDR2: LNHDA and SQIVND (reference sequence). This CDR3 spans 14 amino acids. The CDR3 DNA is TGTGCCAGTAGTATACCGGAGTACACCGGGGAGCTGTTTTTT. Translated, it gives CASSIPEYTGELFF. Supplemented by reference TRBV19 and TRBJ2-2, the full variable domain reads DGGITQSPKYLFRKEGQNVTLSCEQNLNHDAMYWYRQDPGQGLRLIYYSQIVNDFQKGDIAEGYSVSREKKESFPLTVTSAQKNPTAFYLCASSIPEYTGELFFGEGSRLTVL.

The V gene is TRBV28, the J gene TRBJ2-2; D not certain. The ends were cut back, 1 base at V and 10 bases at J, with 10 bases in the middle. The germline CDR1 and CDR2 sequences are MDHEN and SYDVKM. The CDR3 is 13 residues long. CDR3 DNA: TGTGCCAGCAGTTTATATGACCAGTTGGAGCTGTTTTTT. Translation gives CASSLYDQLELFF.

This chain uses TRBV28 with TRBJ2-1, with 8 bases fitting TRBD1. Germline assignment: CDR1 MDHEN and CDR2 SYDVKM. The CDR3 is made up of 19 amino acids. The J segment lost 12 bases and the V segment lost 4 bases, leaving 26 bases of the junction unmatched. Written as DNA, the CDR3 is TGTGCCAGCAGTTCCAAATTCATGAGGACAGGGATGGCTACAGGGGGGCAGTTCTTC. The encoded protein is CASSSKFMRTGMATGGQFF.

The V and J genes are TRBV11-3 and TRBJ2-7; 7 nucleotides agree with TRBD1. There are 16 residues in the CDR3. Unmatched junction bases numbered 11, after V lost 3 bases and J lost 3 bases. In germline, CDR1 is SGHNT, CDR2 YENEEA. The CDR3 sequence is CASSFPGQNSFYEQYF. The CDR3 region has the DNA TGTGCCAGCAGCTTCCCGGGACAGAACAGCTTCTACGAGCAGTACTTC.

The rearrangement joins TRBV30 to TRBJ2-7, with 8 bases matching TRBD1. Germline V lookup: CDR1 GTSNPN, CDR2 SVGIG (reference sequence). The J segment lost 7 bases and the V segment lost 2 bases, leaving 1 base of the junction unmatched. The CDR3 is made up of 11 amino acids. This CDR3 reads CAWSYRGEQYF. CDR3 DNA sequence: TGTGCCTGGAGTTACAGGGGGGAGCAGTACTTC. Filled out from reference TRBV30 and TRBJ2-7, the complete variable domain reads SQTIHQWPATLVQPVGSPLSLECTVEGTSNPNLYWYRQAAGRGLQLLFYSVGIGQISSEVPQNLSASRPQDRQFILSSKKLLLSDSGFYLCAWSYRGEQYFGPGTRLTVT.

The chain uses TRBV5-1 and TRBJ2-1; tentatively, D is TRBD2 (5 bases). Between the trimmed V and J ends, which lost 7 bases and 1 base, there was a span of 21 bases. CDR3 length: 17 amino acids. Germline CDR1 and CDR2: SGHRS and YFSETQ. The CDR3 coding sequence is TGCGCCAGCTTTGGAGGCCTGGACTTCACTTCCTACAATGAGCAGTTCTTC. As protein: CASFGGLDFTSYNEQFF.

This chain joins TRBV27 and TRBJ1-5; D may be TRBD1 (6 bases). Germline loops: CDR1 MNHEY, CDR2 SMNVEV (reference sequence). The CDR3 consists of 16 residues. V lost 3 bases and J 6 bases, leaving 18 bases between the germline ends. Written as DNA, the CDR3 is TGTGCCAGCAGTTTTTCGACACAGGGTGCGAGTCAGCCCCAGCATTTT. Translated: CASSFSTQGASQPQHF.

The chain joins TRBV7-8 to TRBJ2-7; perhaps TRBD1 as D (5 bases). In germline, CDR1 is SGHVS, CDR2 FQNEAQ. The CDR3 contains 14 residues. V gave up 0 bases and J gave up 0 bases, with 6 bases separating them. In DNA form, the CDR3 reads TGTGCCAGCAGCTTAGCGGGGCCCTCCTACGAGCAGTACTTC. Its translation is CASSLAGPSYEQYF.

The CDR3 bases are TGCGCCAGCAGCCCCGGGACATACTCCTACGAGCAGTACTTC. Its translation: CASSPGTYSYEQYF. V gene TRBV5-1 combines with J gene TRBJ2-7; the D gene is possibly TRBD1 (6 bases). This CDR3 spans 14 amino acids. V was shortened by 4 bases and J by 0 bases, with 11 bases between the two germline ends. Germline V gene data show CDR1 as SGHRS and CDR2 as YFSETQ.

The genes are TRBV6-4 and TRBJ2-3, with TRBD2 matching 10 bases. Germline assignment: CDR1 MRHNA and CDR2 SNTAGT. V trimming: 9 bases; J trimming: 6 bases; junction bases outside the gene matches: 9. The CDR3 runs to 14 residues. The CDR3 nucleotides are TGTGCCAGGAAAAAGCGGGAGGGCCAGGATACGCAGTATTTT. This sequence encodes CARKKREGQDTQYF.

The chain uses TRBV11-3 and TRBJ2-1; D might be TRBD2 (5 bases). CDR3 length: 15 residues. Germline V gene data show CDR1 as SGHNT and CDR2 as YENEEA. Deletions cut 5 bases from V and 0 bases from J, with 11 bases between. DNA of the CDR3: TGTGCCAGCAGCCCCTTCCGGGGCTCCTACAATGAGCAGTTCTTC. Its translation: CASSPFRGSYNEQFF.